The T cell receptor (beta chain) under discussion was sequenced for a study of blood T cell repertoires in COVID-19. Study-wide context: T cells, B-cell-depleted T cells, or PBMCs provided the cDNA or gDNA that served as material.

The authors' processing: Researchers report that nucleated cell counts were estimated from reference gene primer amplification. Sequencing used immunoSEQ multiplex PCR; TCRdb keeps in-frame clones, though not all of them. V, J and clone size reflect that table, while D and trimming were determined from the DNA. The table records approximately 500,000 clones, roughly nine tenths of them present only once. Trimming cost V 0 bases and J 5 bases, with 9 bases left between them. The germline V gene has CDR1 SGHAT and CDR2 FQNNGV. The CDR3 length is 14 residues. The sample taken for sequencing was peripheral blood. The chain carries TRBV11-2 and TRBJ2-3; TRBD2 is a possible D gene (5 bases). This TCR derives from a woman between 50 and 59 years old with COVID-19, enrolled during active disease. DNA of the CDR3: TGTGCCAGCAGCTTAGATTACGCGGGAGATACGCAGTATTTT. Translating gives CASSLDYAGDTQYF.